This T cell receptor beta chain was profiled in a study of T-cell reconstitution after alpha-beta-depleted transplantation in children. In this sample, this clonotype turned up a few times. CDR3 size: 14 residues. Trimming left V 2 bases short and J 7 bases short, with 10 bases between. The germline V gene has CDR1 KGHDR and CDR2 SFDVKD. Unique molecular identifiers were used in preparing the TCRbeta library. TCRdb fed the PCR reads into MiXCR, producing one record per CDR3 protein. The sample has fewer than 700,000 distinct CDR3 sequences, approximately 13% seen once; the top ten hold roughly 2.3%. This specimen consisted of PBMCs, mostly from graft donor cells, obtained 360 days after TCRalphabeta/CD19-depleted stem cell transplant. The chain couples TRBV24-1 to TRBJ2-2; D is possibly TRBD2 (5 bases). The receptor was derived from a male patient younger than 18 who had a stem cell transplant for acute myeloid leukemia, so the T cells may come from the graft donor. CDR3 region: CATSDWKSGGELFF. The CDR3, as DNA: TGTGCCACCAGTGATTGGAAAAGCGGCGGGGAGCTGTTTTTT.